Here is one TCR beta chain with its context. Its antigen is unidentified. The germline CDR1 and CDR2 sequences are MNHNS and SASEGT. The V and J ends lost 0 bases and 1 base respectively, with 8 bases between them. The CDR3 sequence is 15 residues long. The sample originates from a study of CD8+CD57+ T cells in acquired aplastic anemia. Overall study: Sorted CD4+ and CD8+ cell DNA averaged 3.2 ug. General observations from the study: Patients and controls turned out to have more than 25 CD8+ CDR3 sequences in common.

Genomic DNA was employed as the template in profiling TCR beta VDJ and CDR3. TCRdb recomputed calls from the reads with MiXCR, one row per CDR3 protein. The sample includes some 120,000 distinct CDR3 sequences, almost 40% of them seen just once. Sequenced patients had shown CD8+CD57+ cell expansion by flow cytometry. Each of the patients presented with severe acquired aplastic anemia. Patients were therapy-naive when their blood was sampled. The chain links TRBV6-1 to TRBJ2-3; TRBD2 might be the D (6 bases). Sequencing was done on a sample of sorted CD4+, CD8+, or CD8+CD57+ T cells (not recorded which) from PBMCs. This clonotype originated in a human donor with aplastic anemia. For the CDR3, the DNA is TGTGCCAGCAGTGAAGCCCCGGGAGGCACAGATACGCAGTATTTT. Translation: CASSEAPGGTDTQYF.